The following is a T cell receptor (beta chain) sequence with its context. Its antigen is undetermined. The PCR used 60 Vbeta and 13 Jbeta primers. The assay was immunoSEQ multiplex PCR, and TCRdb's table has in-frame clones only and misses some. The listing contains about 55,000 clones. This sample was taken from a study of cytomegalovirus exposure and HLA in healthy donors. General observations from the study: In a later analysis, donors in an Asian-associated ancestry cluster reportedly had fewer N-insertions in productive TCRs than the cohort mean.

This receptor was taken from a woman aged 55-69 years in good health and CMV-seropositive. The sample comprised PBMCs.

CDR3 amino acids: CASIRGLLGFYEQYF. DNA of the CDR3: TGTGCCAGCATTCGAGGACTCCTCGGATTCTACGAGCAGTACTTC. The rearrangement uses TRBV6-1 and TRBJ2-7; tentatively, D is TRBD2 (5 bases). V lost 7 bases to trimming and J lost 3 bases, with 19 bases between them. The CDR3 runs to 15 residues. Looked up from germline, CDR1 is MNHNS and CDR2 is SASEGT.